These T cell receptor beta chains were read from a single sample in a study of Ad26.COV2.S vaccination and SARS-CoV-2 variants. The assay was immunoSEQ multiplex PCR, and TCRdb's table has in-frame clones only and misses some. The table records 410,000 or so clones, around 90% of them present only once. The source material was peripheral blood, sampled in a trial of Ad26.COV2.S vaccine versus placebo. The origin of the receptors is a person aged 18-65 years who received the Ad26.COV2.S COVID-19 vaccine or a placebo. Both conserved end residues are part of each CDR3. Each record gives: J gene, clone size, V gene, D gene, CDR3 protein, CDR3 DNA. D genes are given only for firm matches. Clone size is shown for a subset of rows, as once, few, many or a class of expanded clone.

TRBJ2-3 . TRBV5-5 . CASSFISTDTQYF TGTGCCAGCAGCTTTATAAGCACAGATACGCAGTATTTT
TRBJ2-1 . TRBV18 . CASSPPGPGGWQFF TGTGCCAGCTCACCACCGGGCCCAGGAGGTTGGCAGTTCTTC
TRBJ2-1 . TRBV9 . CASSVGPDSYNEQFF TGTGCCAGCAGCGTAGGCCCAGATTCCTACAATGAGCAGTTCTTC
TRBJ1-5 . TRBV2 TRBD1 CASSPGQGRQPQHF TGTGCCAGCAGCCCTGGACAGGGTCGGCAGCCCCAGCATTTT
TRBJ2-1 . TRBV5-1 TRBD2 CASSNSGREEQFF TGCGCCAGCAGCAATAGCGGGAGAGAAGAGCAGTTCTTC
TRBJ2-7 . TRBV7-2 . CASSWGYEQYF TGTGCCAGCAGCTGGGGGTACGAGCAGTACTTC
TRBJ2-1 . TRBV9 TRBD2 CASSEGTSDNEQFF TGTGCCAGCAGCGAGGGGACTAGCGACAATGAGCAGTTCTTC
TRBJ1-2 . TRBV7-2 . CASSLDPLSYGYTF TGTGCCAGCAGCTTAGATCCCCTCAGTTATGGCTACACCTTC
TRBJ2-1 . TRBV3-1/TRBV3-2 . CASSQELAGEQFF TGTGCCAGCAGCCAAGAACTAGCTGGTGAGCAGTTCTTC
TRBJ1-2 once TRBV7-2 . CASSLGRQEGGYTF TGTGCCAGCAGCTTAGGGAGGCAGGAAGGAGGCTACACCTTC
TRBJ2-2 . TRBV5-5 . CASSFAPGELFF TGTGCCAGCAGCTTTGCCCCCGGGGAGCTGTTTTTT
TRBJ2-1 . TRBV6-5 . CASSPGGKNEQFF TGTGCCAGCAGTCCCGGTGGGAAGAATGAGCAGTTCTTC
TRBJ2-7 . TRBV12-5 TRBD2 CASGYRLAGYYEQYF TGTGCTAGTGGCTACCGACTAGCGGGGTACTACGAGCAGTACTTC